The rows below give T cell receptor beta chains drawn from one sample of a study of cytomegalovirus exposure and HLA in healthy donors. Generated by immunoSEQ multiplex PCR, the TCRdb table keeps only in-frame clones and is missing some. This table holds some 150,000 clones, more than 75% found once. Sequences were obtained from PBMCs. These receptors were obtained from a woman aged 40 to 50 in good health and CMV-seropositive. CDR3s include the opening cysteine and the closing phenylalanine or tryptophan.

CASSLGQNTQYF | TRBJ2-3 | TRBV7-2
CASSSSGLAGGIHYEQYF | TRBJ2-7 | TRBV7-9
CAWSSPSGTQYF | TRBJ2-5 | TRBV30
CASSLGPSGGEGENIQYF | TRBJ2-4 | TRBV7-3
CASSPNRQGANTEAFF | TRBJ1-1 | TRBV5-1
CAWTSSSYNEQFF | TRBJ2-1 | TRBV30
CASSENDLWDKVNEQFF | TRBJ2-1 | TRBV5-1
CASSLGGLAGVEQYF | TRBJ2-7 | TRBV11-3
CASTSTGLNTEAFF | TRBJ1-1 | TRBV2
CASSREAPPESEQYF | TRBJ2-7 | TRBV5-1
CASRTSGRVETQYF | TRBJ2-5 | TRBV27
CASKDRVGNTEAFF | TRBJ1-1 | TRBV6-6
CASSLQGANYEQYF | TRBJ2-7 | TRBV5-6
CASSLIGVLHEQYF | TRBJ2-7 | TRBV27